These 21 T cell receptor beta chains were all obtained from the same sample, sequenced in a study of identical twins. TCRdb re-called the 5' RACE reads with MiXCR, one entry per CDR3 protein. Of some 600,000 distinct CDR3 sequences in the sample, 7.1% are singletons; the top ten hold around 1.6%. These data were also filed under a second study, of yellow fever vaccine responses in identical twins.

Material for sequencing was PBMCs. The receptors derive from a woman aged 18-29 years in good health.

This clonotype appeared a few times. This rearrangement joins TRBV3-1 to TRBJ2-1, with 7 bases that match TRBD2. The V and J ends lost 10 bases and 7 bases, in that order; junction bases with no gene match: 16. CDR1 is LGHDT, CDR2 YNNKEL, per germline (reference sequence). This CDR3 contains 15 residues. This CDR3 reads CATGRASGPGNEQFF. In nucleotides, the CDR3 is TGTGCCACTGGTCGCGCTAGCGGACCAGGTAATGAGCAGTTCTTC.

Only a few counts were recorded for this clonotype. Here the CDR3 DNA reads TGCAGTGCTAGAAGCTACACCGGGGAGCTGTTTTTT. It codes for CSARSYTGELFF. J is TRBJ2-2 and V is TRBV20-1; unclear D gene. Germline V CDR1 and CDR2: DFQATT, SNEGSKA (reference sequence). This CDR3 is built from 12 residues. The ends were cut back, 2 bases at V and 3 bases at J, with 4 bases in the middle.

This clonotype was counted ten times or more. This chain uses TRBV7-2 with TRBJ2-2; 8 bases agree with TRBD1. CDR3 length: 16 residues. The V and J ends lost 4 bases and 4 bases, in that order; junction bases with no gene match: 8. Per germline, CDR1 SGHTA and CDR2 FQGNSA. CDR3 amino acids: CASSYRQGTATGELFF. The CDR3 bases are TGTGCCAGCAGCTACCGACAGGGGACGGCCACCGGGGAGCTGTTTTTT.

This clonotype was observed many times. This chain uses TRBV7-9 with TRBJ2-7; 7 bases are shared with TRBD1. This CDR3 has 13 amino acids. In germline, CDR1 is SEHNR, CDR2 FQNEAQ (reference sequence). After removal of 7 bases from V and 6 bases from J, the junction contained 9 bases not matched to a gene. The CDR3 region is CASKCGTEAEQYV. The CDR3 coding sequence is TGTGCCAGCAAATGTGGGACAGAGGCCGAGCAGTACGTC.

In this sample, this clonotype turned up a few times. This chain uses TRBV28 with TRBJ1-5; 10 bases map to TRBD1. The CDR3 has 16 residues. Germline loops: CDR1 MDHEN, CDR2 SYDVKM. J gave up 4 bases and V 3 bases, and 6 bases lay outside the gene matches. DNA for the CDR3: TGTGCCAGCAGTTTTAGACAGGGGGCAACGAATCAGCCCCAGCATTTT. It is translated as CASSFRQGATNQPQHF.

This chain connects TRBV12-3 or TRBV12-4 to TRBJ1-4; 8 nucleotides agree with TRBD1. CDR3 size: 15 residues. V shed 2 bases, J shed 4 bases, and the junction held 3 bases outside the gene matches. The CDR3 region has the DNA TGTGCCAGCAGTTTACGGGGACAGGATAATGAAAAACTGTTTTTT. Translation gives CASSLRGQDNEKLFF.

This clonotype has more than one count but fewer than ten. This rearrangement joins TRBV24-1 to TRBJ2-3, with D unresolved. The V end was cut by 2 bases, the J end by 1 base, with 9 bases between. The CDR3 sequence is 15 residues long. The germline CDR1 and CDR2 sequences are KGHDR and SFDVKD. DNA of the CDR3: TGTGCCACCAGTGATTCTTCGGCGGGCACAGATACGCAGTATTTT. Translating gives CATSDSSAGTDTQYF.

Here the CDR3 reads CASREAPWGETQYF. The DNA for the CDR3 is TGTGCCAGCAGAGAGGCCCCATGGGGAGAGACCCAGTACTTC. The V and J genes are TRBV12-3 or TRBV12-4 and TRBJ2-5; D remains ambiguous. Between the trimmed V and J ends, which lost 6 bases and 4 bases, there was a span of 15 bases. The CDR3 runs 14 residues.

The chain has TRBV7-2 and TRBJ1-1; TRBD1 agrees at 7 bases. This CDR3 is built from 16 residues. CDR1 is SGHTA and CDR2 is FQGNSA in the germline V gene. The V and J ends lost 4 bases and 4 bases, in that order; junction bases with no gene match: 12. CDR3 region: CASSWRQVRGSTEAFF. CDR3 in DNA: TGTGCCAGCAGCTGGCGTCAGGTCAGGGGGAGCACTGAAGCTTTCTTT.

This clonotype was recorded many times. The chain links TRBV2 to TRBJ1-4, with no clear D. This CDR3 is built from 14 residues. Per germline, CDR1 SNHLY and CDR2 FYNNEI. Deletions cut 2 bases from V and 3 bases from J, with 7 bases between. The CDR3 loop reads CASSESQSNEKLFF. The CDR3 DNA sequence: TGTGCCAGCAGTGAATCCCAGTCTAATGAAAAACTGTTTTTT.

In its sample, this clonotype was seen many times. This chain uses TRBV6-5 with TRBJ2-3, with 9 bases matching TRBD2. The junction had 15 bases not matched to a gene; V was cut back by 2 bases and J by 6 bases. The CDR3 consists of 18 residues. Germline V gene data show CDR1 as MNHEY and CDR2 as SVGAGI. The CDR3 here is CASSYPTGLAGRTDTQYF. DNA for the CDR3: TGTGCCAGCAGTTACCCCACGGGGCTAGCGGGAAGGACGGATACGCAGTATTTT.

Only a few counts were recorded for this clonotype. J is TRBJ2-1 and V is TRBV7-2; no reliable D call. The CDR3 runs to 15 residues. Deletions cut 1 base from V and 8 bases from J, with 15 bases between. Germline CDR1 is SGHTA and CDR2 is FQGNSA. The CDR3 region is CASSLVRSRSDEQFF. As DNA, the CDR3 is TGTGCCAGCAGCTTAGTTAGGAGTAGATCCGATGAGCAGTTCTTC.

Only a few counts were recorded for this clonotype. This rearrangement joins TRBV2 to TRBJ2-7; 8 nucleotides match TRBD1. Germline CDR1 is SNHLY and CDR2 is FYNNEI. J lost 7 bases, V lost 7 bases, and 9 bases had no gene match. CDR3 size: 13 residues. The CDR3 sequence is CASIGQGAGEQYF. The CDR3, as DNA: TGTGCCAGCATCGGGCAGGGGGCTGGTGAGCAGTACTTC.

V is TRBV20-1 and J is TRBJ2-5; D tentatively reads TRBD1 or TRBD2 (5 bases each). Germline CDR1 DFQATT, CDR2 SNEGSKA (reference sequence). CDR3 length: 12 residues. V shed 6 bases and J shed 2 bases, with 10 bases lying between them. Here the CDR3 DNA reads TGCAGTGCAGTGGGACGGCAAGAGACCCAGTACTTC. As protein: CSAVGRQETQYF.

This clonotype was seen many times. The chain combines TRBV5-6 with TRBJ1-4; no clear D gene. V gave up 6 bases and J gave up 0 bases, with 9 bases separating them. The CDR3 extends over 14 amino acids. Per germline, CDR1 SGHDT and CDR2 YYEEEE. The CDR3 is CASNDRATNEKLFF. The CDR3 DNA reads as TGTGCCAGCAACGACCGCGCAACTAATGAAAAACTGTTTTTT.

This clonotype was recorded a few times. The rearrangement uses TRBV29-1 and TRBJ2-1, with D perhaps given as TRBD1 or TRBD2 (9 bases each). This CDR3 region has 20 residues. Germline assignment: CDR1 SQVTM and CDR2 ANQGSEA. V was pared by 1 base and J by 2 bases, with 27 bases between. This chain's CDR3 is CSVEGVEGQGRLAAYNEQFF. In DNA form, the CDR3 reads TGCAGCGTTGAAGGAGTCGAGGGACAGGGCCGACTAGCGGCCTACAATGAGCAGTTCTTC.

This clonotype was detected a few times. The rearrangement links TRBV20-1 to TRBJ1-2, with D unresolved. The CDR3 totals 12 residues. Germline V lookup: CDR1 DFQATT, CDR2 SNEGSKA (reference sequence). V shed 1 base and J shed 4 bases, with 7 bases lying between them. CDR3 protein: CSARVTLYGYTF. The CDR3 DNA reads TGCAGTGCTAGAGTGACACTCTATGGCTACACCTTC.

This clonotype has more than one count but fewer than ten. CDR3 bases: TGTGCCAGCAGCCAAGGAGCGGGGGTGGCAGATACGCAGTATTTT. Translating it yields CASSQGAGVADTQYF. This chain joins TRBV3-1 and TRBJ2-3; 8 bases fit TRBD2. The germline CDR1 and CDR2 sequences are LGHDT and YNNKEL (reference sequence). The CDR3 loop spans 15 amino acids. V was pared by 1 base and J by 4 bases, with 4 bases of the junction left unmatched.

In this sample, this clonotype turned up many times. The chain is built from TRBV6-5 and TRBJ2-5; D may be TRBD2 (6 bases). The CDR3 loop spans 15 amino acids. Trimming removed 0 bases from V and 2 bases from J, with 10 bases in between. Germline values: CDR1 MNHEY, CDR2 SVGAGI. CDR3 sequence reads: CASSYSGGKQETQYF. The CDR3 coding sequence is TGTGCCAGCAGTTACTCGGGAGGTAAACAAGAGACCCAGTACTTC.

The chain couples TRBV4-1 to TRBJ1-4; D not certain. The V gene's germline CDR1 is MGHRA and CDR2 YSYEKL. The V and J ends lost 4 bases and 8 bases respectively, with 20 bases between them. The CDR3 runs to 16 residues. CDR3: CASSPEFERDGEKLFF. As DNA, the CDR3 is TGCGCCAGCAGCCCAGAATTTGAAAGGGATGGCGAAAAACTGTTTTTT.

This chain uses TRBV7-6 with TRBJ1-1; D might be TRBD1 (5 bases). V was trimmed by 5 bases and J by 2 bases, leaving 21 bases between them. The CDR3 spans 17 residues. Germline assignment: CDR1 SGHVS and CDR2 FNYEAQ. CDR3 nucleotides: TGTGCCAGCAGCCCCCGTCCCCAGGGTATTCTAAACACTGAAGCTTTCTTT. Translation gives CASSPRPQGILNTEAFF.